The source of this T cell receptor beta chain is a study of monozygotic twins with inflammatory bowel disease. Overall study findings and caveats: The authors could not tell different T cell subtypes apart. The study found lower TCRbeta diversity (inverse Simpson) in IBD patients than in healthy co-twins.

UMIs containing a 6-nucleotide sample barcode were added via template switching. TCRdb reanalyzed the 5' RACE reads and collapses them to one entry per CDR3 protein, without DNA. Its clone listing holds 400,000 to 500,000 distinct CDR3 sequences. From germline, CDR1 is SNHLY and CDR2 FYNNEI. There are 15 residues in the CDR3. With regard to this clonotype: What it binds is not known.

Sequenced material: blood. The chain recombines TRBV2 with TRBJ1-3; TCRdb selects TRBD1, and the lack of DNA leaves this call unchecked. This clonotype was obtained from a human donor with ulcerative colitis or Crohn's disease, or a healthy co-twin of an affected twin (not recorded which). CDR3 region: CASYRDRVSGNTIYF.